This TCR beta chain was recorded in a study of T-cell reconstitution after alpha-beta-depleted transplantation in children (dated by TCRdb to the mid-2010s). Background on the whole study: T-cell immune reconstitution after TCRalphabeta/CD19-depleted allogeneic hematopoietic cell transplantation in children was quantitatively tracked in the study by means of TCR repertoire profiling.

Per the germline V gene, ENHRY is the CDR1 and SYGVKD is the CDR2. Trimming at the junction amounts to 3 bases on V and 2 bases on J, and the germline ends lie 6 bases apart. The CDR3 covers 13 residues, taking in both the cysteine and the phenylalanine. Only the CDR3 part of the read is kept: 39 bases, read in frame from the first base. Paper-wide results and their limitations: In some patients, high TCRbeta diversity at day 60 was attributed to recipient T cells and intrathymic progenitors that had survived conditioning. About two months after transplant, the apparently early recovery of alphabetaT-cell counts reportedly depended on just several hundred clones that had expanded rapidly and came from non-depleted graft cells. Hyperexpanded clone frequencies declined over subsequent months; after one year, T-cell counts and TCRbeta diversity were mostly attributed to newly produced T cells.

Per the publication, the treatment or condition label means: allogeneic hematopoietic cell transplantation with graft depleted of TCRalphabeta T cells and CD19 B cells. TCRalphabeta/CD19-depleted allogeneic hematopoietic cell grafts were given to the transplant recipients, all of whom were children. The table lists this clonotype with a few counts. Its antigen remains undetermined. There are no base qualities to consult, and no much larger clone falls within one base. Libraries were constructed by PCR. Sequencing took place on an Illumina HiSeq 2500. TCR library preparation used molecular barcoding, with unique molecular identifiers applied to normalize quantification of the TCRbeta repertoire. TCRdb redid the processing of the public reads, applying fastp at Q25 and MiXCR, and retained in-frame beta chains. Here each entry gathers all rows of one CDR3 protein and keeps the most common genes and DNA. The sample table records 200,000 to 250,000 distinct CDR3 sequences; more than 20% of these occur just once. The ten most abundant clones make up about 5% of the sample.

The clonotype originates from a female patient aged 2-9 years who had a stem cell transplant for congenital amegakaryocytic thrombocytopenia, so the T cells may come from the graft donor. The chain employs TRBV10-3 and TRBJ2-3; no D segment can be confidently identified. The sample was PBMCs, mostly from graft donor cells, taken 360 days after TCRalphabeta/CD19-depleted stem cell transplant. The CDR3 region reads CAISDDFTDTQYF. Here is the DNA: TGTGCCATCAGTGATGACTTCACAGATACGCAGTATTTT.